This T cell receptor beta chain was captured by sequencing in a study of T cell responses to AZD1222 COVID-19 vaccine. From germline, CDR1 is LNHDA and CDR2 SQIVND (reference sequence). The junction had 9 bases not matched to a gene; V was cut back by 5 bases and J by 5 bases. The CDR3 runs 15 residues. Clones were read by immunoSEQ multiplex PCR, and TCRdb kept only the in-frame ones, dropping some. The sample lists fewer than 130,000 clones, roughly 90% occurring once. This clone was seen a few times. This TCR was recovered from an adult who received the AZD1222 COVID-19 vaccine. This specimen was peripheral blood, taken 28 days after the second AZD1222 dose. The J gene is TRBJ1-5, the V gene TRBV19, with TRBD1 matching over 7 bases. The chain's CDR3 is CASSYTDRVDQPQHF. CDR3 in DNA: TGTGCCAGTAGTTATACCGACAGGGTGGATCAGCCCCAGCATTTT.